This T cell receptor (beta chain) derives from a study of molecular identifiers for immune sequencing clone quantification. Study as a whole: The replicates split RNA from roughly 18,000 or 92,000 naive CD8 cells five ways and sequenced four.

The CDR3 extends over 11 amino acids. CDR1 and CDR2 (germline): SNHLY, FYNNEI. V dropped 8 bases and J dropped 2 bases, with 6 bases sitting between them. MiXCR was run by TCRdb on the PCR reads, yielding one entry per CDR3 protein. The sample carries 600,000 to 650,000 distinct CDR3 sequences, just under 20% recorded once. RNA fractions of 10%, 30% or 50% and about 17,000 to 1,000,000 sorted cells were the source of naive CD8 libraries. Sorting captured naive CD8 T cells as CD8+CD4-CCR7+CD45RA+. The receptor comes from a human donor in good health. Some libraries in this study had Jurkat cell RNA spiked in. Sequences were obtained from naive CD8+ T cells from blood, with Jurkat cell RNA spiked in. Indicated subset: FACS-sorted CD8+CD4-CCR7+CD45RA+ naive T cells. The chain has TRBV2 and TRBJ1-1; no clear D gene. CDR3 in amino acids: CASAVNTEAFF. CDR3 bases: TGTGCCAGCGCTGTTAACACTGAAGCTTTCTTT. Full variable domain (missing parts from reference TRBV2 and TRBJ1-1): EPEVTQTPSHQVTQMGQEVILRCVPISNHLYFYWYRQILGQKVEFLVSFYNNEISEKSEIFDDQFSVERPDGSNFTLKIRSTKLEDSAMYFCASAVNTEAFFGQGTRLTVV.